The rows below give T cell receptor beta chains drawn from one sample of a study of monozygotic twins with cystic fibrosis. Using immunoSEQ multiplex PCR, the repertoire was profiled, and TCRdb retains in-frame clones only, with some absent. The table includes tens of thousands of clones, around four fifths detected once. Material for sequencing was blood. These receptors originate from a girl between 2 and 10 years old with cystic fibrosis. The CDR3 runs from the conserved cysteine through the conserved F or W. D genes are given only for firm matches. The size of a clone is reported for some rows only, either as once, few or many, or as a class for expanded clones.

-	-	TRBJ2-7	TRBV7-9	TGTGCCAGCAGCTTAAGGCAGGGTTCAAGCTCCTACGAGCAGTACTTC	CASSLRQGSSSYEQYF
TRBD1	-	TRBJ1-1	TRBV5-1	TGCGCCAGCAATCGACAGGGCACGGCTGAAGCTTTCTTT	CASNRQGTAEAFF
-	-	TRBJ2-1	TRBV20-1	TGCAGTGCTAGCGGCGTGACCGAGCAGTTCTTC	CSASGVTEQFF
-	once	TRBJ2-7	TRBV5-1	TGCGCCAGCAGCTCCGGGGGAGGGGGCGCCTTCGGTGAGCAGTACTTC	CASSSGGGGAFGEQYF
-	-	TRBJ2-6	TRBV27	TGTGCCAGCAGTCCACGGGGGGCCCTTAGCTCTGGGGCCAACGTCCTGACTTTC	CASSPRGALSSGANVLTF
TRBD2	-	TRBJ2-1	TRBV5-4	TGTGCCAGCAGCTTCCTTAGCGGGAGGGCACGGAATGAGCAGTTCTTC	CASSFLSGRARNEQFF
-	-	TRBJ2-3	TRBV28	TGTGCCAGCAGTCCGAGCACAGATACGCAGTATTTT	CASSPSTDTQYF
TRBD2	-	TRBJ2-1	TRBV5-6	TGTGCCAGCAGCTTGGAACTAGCGGGAGATGAGCAGTTCTTC	CASSLELAGDEQFF
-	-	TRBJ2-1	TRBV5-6	TGTGCCAGCAGCTTTAGAGGGTTTGACTACAATGAGCAGTTCTTC	CASSFRGFDYNEQFF
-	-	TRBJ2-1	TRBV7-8	TGTGCCAGCAGCCCTTTTGTGGGAGTCCATGAGCAGTTCTTC	CASSPFVGVHEQFF
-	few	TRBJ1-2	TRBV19	TGTGCCAGTACCCTATCGCGGGACATCTATGGCTACACCTTC	CASTLSRDIYGYTF
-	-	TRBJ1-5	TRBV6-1	TGTGCCAGCAGTGAATCTACGGCAGGGAAGGAGCCCCAGCATTTT	CASSESTAGKEPQHF
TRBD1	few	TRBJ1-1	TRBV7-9	TGTGCCAGCAGCTCCAGACAGGGACCGCCTGAAGCTTTCTTT	CASSSRQGPPEAFF
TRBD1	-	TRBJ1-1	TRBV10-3	TGTGCCATCAGGGTTTGGGACAGCAGGATTGAAGCTTTCTTT	CAIRVWDSRIEAFF
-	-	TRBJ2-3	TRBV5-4	TGTGCCAGCAGCTGGGTGGGGGAGTGGTCAGATACGCAGTATTTT	CASSWVGEWSDTQYF
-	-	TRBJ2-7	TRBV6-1	TGTGCCAGCAGTGTGGGGGACGTCTCCTACGAGCAGTACTTC	CASSVGDVSYEQYF